This T cell receptor (beta chain) appears in the sequencing data of a study of blood T cell repertoires in COVID-19. Study details: Spain, Italy and the United States supplied samples that represented acute and convalescent COVID-19. Sources were T cells, B-cell-depleted T cells, or PBMCs; the material itself was cDNA or gDNA.

How the authors handled the data: Reference gene primer amplification in the assay estimated nucleated cell counts. The repertoire was sequenced with immunoSEQ multiplex PCR; TCRdb's copy has only in-frame clones and lacks some. V and J calls and clone size come straight from that table; D and trimming were deduced from the DNA. The sample lists around 130,000 clones; around 87% were seen once. This clone was seen only once. This TCR was recovered from a human donor in a cohort sampled during active COVID-19. Specimen: peripheral blood.

CDR3 residues: CASSPEYRGPYEQYF. As DNA, the CDR3 is TGTGCCAGCTCACCAGAATACAGGGGGCCCTACGAGCAGTACTTC. The rearrangement uses TRBV18 and TRBJ2-7; 9 positions match TRBD1. Looked up from germline, CDR1 is KGHSH and CDR2 is LQKENI. The length of the CDR3 is 15 residues. After removal of 2 bases from V and 2 bases from J, the junction contained 4 bases not matched to a gene.